This T cell receptor (beta chain) emerged from a study of graft-versus-host responses after intestinal transplantation. Across the whole study: Each patient got anti-thymocyte globulin induction, then tacrolimus and steroids for roughly 3 years. General study findings and limits: GvH clones turned up in recipient marrow; some had shown up first in ileum or blood.

On this clone itself: Its target is unknown.

Libraries were prepared by immunoSEQ multiplex PCR; TCRdb keeps only in-frame clonotypes and omits some of them. The sample holds roughly 25,000 clones, 83% seen once. Germline loops: CDR1 SGHRS, CDR2 YFSETQ. The CDR3 has 13 residues. Unmatched junction bases numbered 2, after V lost 3 bases and J lost 6 bases. The source of this sequence is a human patient who received an intestinal transplant, so some T cells may come from the graft donor. The sample was PBMCs, taken 28 days after intestinal transplant. The chain carries TRBV5-1 and TRBJ2-7, with 11 bases identical to TRBD2. CDR3 coding DNA: TGCGCCAGCAGCTCCACTAGCGGGAGCGAGCAGTACTTC. Translation: CASSSTSGSEQYF.